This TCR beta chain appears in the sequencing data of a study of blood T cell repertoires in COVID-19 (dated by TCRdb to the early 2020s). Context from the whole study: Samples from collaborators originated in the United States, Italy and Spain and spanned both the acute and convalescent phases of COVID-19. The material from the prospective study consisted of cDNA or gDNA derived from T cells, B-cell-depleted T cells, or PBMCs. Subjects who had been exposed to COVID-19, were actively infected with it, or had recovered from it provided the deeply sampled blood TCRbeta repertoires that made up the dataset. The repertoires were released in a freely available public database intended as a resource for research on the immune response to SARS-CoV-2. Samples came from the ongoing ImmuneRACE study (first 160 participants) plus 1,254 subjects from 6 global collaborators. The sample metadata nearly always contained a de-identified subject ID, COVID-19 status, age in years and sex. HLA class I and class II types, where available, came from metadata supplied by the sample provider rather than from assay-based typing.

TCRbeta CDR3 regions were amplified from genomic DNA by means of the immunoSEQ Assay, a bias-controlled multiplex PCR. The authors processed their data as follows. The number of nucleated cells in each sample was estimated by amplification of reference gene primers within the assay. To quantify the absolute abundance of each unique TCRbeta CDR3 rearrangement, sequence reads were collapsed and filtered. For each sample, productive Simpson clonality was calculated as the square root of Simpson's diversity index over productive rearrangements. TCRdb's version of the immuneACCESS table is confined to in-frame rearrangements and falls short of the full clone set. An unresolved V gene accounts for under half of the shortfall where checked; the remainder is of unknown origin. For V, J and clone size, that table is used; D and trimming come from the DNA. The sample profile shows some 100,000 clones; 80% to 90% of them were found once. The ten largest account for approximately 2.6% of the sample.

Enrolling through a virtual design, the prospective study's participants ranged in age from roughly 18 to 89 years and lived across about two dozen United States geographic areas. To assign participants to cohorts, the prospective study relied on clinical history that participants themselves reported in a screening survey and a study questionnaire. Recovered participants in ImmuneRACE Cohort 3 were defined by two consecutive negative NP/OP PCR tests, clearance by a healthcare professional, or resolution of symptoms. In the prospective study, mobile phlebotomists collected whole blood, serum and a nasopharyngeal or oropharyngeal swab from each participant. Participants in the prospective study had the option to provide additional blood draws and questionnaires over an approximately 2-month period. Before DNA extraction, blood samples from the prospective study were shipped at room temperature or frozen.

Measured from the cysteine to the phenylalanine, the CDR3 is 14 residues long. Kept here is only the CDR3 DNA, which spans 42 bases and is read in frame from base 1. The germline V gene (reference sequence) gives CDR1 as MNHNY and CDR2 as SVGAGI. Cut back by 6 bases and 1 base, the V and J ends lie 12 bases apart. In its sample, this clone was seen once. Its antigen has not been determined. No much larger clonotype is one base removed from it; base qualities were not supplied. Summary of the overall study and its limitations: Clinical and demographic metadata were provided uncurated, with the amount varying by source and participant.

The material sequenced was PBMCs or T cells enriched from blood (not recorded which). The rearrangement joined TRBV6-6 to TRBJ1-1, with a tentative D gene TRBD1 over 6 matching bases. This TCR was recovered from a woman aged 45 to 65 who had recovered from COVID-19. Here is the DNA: TGTGCCAGCAGAGGAGAGACAGGGAACACTGAAGCTTTCTTT. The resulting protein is CASRGETGNTEAFF.